The next 2 T cell receptor beta chains were all read from a single sample in a study of CD8 T cells in ankylosing spondylitis. TCRdb re-analysed the 5' RACE reads in MiXCR, keeping a single row per CDR3 protein. The sample lists tens of thousands of distinct CDR3 sequences, 25% to 35% occurring once. Sequences were obtained from blood, either unsorted or a sorted T cell fraction (not recorded which). Every receptor here comes from a male donor with ankylosing spondylitis or in good health (not recorded which).

This clonotype was counted ten times or more. The V gene is TRBV9, the J gene TRBJ1-1; possibly TRBD1 for D (5 bases). V shed 3 bases and J shed 0 bases, with 12 bases lying between them. CDR1 is SGDLS, CDR2 YYNGEE, per germline. The CDR3 has 15 residues. Here the CDR3 DNA reads TGTGCCAGCAGCGCTGGGGGGTTCATGAACACTGAAGCTTTCTTT. This codes for CASSAGGFMNTEAFF.

This clonotype has just a few counts. V usage is TRBV20-1 and J usage is TRBJ1-1, with unresolved D. V was shortened by 6 bases and J by 1 base, with 6 bases between the two germline ends. This CDR3 is built from 11 residues. Germline V CDR1 and CDR2: DFQATT, SNEGSKA (reference sequence). CDR3 amino acids: CSAAGNTEAFF. The CDR3 DNA reads as TGCAGTGCAGCAGGGAACACTGAAGCTTTCTTT.